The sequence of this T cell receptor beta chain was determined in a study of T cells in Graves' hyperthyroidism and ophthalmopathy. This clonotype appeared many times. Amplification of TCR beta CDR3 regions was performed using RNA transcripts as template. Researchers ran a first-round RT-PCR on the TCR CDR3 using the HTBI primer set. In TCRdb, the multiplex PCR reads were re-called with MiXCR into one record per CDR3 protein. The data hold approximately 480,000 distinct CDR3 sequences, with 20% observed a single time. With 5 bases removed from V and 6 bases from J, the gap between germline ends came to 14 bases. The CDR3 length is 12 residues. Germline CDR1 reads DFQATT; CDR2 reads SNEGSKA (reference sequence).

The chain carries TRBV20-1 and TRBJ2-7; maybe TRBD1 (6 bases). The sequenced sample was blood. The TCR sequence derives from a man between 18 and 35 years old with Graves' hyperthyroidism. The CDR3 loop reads CSAQGQSAEQYF. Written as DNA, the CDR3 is TGCAGTGCTCAAGGACAGTCGGCCGAGCAGTACTTC.